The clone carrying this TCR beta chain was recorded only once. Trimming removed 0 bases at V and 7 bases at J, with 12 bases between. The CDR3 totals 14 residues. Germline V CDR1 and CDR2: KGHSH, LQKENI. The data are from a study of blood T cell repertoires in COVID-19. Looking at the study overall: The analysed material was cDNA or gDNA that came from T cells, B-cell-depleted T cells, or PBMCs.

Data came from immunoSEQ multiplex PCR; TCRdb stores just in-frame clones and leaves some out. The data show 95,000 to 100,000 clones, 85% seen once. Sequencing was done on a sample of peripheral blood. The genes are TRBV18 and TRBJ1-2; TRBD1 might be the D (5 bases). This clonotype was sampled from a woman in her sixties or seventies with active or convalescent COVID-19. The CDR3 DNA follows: TGTGCCAGCTCACCACCAAGTCAGGGAGGTGGCTACACCTTC. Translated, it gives CASSPPSQGGGYTF.